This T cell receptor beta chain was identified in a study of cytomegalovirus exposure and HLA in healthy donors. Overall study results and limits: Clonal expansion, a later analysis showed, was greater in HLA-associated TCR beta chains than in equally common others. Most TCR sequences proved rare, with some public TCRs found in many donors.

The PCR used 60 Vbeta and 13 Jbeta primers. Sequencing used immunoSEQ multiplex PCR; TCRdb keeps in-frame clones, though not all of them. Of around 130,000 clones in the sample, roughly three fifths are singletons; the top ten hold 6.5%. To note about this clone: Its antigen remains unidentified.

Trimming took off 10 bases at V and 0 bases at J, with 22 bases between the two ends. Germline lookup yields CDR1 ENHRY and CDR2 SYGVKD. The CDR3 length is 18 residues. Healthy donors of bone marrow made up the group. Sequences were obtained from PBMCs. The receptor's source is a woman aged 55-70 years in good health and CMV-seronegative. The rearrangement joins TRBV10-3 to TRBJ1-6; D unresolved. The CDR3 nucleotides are TGTGCCACCAGGCCGGGAAACACTTTAAGCTCCTATAATTCACCCCTCCACTTT. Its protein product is CATRPGNTLSSYNSPLHF.